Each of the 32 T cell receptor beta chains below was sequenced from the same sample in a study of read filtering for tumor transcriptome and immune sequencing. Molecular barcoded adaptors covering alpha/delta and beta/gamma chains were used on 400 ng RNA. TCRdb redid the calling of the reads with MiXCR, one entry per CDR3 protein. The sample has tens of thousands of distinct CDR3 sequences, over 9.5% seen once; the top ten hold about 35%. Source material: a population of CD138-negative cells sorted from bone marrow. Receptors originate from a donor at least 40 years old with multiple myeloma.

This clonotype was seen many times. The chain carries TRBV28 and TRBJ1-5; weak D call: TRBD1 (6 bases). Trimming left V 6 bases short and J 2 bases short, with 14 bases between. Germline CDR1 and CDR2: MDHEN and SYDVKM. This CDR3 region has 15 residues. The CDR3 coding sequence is TGTGCCAGCAGCCTACAGGGTAAGGGCAATCAGCCCCAGCATTTT. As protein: CASSLQGKGNQPQHF.

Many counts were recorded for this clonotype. CDR3 nucleotides: TGCAGTGCTAGAGCTGGGACAGGGGGGGTGTCGAGCACAGATACGCAGTATTTT. Its translation: CSARAGTGGVSSTDTQYF. This chain links TRBV20-1 with TRBJ2-3; 11 bases are shared with TRBD1. Germline lookup yields CDR1 DFQATT and CDR2 SNEGSKA (reference sequence). The CDR3 runs 18 residues. V shed 1 base, J shed 0 bases, and the junction held 9 bases outside the gene matches.

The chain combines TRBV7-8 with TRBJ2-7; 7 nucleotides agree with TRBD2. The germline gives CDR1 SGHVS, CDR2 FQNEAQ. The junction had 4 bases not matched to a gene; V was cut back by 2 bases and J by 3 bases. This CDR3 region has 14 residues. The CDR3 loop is CASSLKRDYYEQYF. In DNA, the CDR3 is TGTGCCAGCAGCTTAAAGCGGGATTACTACGAGCAGTACTTC.

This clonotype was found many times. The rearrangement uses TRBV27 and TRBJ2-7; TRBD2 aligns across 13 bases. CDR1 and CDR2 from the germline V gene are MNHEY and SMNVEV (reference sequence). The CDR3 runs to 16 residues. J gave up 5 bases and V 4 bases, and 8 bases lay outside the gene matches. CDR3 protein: CASSSRLAGGINEQYF. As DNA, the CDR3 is TGTGCCAGCAGTTCCCGACTAGCGGGGGGAATCAACGAGCAGTACTTC.

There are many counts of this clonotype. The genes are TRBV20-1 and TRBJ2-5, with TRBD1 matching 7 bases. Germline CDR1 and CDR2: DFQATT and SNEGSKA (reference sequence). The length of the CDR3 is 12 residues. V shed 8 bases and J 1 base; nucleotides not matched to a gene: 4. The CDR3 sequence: CSMDRFQETQYF. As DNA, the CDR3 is TGCAGTATGGACAGGTTCCAAGAGACCCAGTACTTC.

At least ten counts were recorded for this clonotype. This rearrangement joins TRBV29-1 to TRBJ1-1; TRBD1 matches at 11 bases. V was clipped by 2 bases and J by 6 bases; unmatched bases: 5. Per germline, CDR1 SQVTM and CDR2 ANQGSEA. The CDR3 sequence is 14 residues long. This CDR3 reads CSVEKGDRGAEAFF. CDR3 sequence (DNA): TGCAGCGTTGAAAAGGGGGACAGGGGGGCTGAAGCTTTCTTT.

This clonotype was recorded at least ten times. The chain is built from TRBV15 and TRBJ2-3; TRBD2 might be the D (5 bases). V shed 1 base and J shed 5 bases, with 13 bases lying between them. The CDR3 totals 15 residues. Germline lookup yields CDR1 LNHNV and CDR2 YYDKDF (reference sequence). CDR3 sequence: CATSRAAGPQDTQYF. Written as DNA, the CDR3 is TGTGCCACCAGCAGAGCGGCGGGCCCCCAAGATACGCAGTATTTT.

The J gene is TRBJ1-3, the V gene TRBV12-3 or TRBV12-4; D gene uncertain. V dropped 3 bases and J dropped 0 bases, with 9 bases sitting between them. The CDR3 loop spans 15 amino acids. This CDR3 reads CASSLRGFSGNTIYF. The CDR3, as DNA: TGTGCCAGCAGTTTGCGGGGATTCTCTGGAAACACCATATATTTT.

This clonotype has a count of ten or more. The CDR3 DNA is TGTGCCAGCAGCTTAGGCGCGGGGGATAATTCACCCCTCCACTTT. It codes for CASSLGAGDNSPLHF. The J gene is TRBJ1-6, the V gene TRBV7-9, with D perhaps TRBD1 (5 bases). CDR1 SEHNR and CDR2 FQNEAQ come from the germline V gene (reference sequence). The CDR3 is made up of 15 amino acids. V dropped 1 base and J dropped 5 bases, with 9 bases sitting between them.

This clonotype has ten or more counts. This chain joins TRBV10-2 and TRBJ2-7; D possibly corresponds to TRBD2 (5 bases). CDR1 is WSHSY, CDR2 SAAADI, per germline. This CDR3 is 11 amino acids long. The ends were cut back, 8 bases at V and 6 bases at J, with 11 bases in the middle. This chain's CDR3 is CASAGGGEQYF. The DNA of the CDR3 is TGCGCCAGCGCCGGAGGCGGCGAGCAGTACTTC.

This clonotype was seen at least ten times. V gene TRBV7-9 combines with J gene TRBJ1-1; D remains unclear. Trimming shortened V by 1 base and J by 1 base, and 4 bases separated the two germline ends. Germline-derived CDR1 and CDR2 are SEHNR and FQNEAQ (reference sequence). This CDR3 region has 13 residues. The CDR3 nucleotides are TGTGCCAGCAGCTTAGGGGCGAACACTGAAGCTTTCTTT. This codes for CASSLGANTEAFF.

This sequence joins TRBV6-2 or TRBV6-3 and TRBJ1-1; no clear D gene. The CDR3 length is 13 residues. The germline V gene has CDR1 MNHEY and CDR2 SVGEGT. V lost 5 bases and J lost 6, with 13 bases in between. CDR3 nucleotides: TGTGCCAGCAGTACTTCACCGTATTCTGAAGCTTTCTTT. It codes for CASSTSPYSEAFF.

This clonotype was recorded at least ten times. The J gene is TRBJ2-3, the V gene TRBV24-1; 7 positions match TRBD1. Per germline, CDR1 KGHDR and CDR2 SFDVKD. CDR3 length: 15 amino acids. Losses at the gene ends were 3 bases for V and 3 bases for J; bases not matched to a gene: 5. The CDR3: CATSDEPGGTDTQYF. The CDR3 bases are TGTGCCACCAGTGATGAACCAGGGGGAACAGATACGCAGTATTTT.

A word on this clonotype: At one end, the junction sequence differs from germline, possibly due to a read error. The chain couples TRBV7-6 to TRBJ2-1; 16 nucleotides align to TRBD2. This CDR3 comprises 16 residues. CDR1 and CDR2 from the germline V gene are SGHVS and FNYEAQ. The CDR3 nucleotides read TGTACCAGCGGCTTAGGGACTAGCGGGGGGGCCTTTGAGCAGTTCTTC. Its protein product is CTSGLGTSGGAFEQFF.

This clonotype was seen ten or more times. The CDR3 DNA reads TGCGCCAGCAGCCGGGGGAAGGGGTACAATGAGCAGTTCTTC. Translated: CASSRGKGYNEQFF. V and J are TRBV4-1 and TRBJ2-1; D is possibly TRBD1 or TRBD2 (5 bases each). This CDR3 is built from 14 residues. CDR1 and CDR2 (germline): MGHRA, YSYEKL. Between the trimmed V and J ends, which lost 4 bases and 4 bases, there was a span of 11 bases.

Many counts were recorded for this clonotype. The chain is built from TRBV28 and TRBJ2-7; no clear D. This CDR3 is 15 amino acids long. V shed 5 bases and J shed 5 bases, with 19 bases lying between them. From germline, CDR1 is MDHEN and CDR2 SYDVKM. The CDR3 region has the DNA TGTGCCAGCAGTCCGTCCCTTGGGGTTGACGACGAGCAGTACTTC. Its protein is CASSPSLGVDDEQYF.

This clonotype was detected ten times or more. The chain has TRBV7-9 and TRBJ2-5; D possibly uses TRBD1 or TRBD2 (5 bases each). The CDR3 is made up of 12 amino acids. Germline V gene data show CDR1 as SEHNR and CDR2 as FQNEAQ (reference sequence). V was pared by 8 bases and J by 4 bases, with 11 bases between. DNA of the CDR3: TGTGCCAGCTCCGGGGCGGGAGAGACCCAGTACTTC. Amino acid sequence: CASSGAGETQYF.

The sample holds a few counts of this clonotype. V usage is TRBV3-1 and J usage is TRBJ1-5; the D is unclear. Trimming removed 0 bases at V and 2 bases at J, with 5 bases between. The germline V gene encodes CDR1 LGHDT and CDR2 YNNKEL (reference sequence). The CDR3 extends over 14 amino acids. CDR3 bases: TGTGCCAGCAGCCAAGAAGGACGCAATCAGCCCCAGCATTTT. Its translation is CASSQEGRNQPQHF.

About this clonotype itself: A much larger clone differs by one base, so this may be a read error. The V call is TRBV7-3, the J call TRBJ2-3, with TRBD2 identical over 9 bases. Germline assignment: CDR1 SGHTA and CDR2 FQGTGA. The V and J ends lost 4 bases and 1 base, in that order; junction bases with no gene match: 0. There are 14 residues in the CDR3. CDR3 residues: CASSSSGGTDTQYF. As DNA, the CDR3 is TGTGCCAGCAGCTCTAGCGGGGGCACAGATACGCAGTATTTT.

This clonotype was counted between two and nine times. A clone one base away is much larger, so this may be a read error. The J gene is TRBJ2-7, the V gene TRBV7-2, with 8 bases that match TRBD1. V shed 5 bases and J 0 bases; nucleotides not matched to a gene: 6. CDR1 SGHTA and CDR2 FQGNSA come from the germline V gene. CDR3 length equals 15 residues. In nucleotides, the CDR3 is TGTGCCAGCAGCCAGCGGACAGGGCGCTCCTACGAGCAGTACTTC. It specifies CASSQRTGRSYEQYF.

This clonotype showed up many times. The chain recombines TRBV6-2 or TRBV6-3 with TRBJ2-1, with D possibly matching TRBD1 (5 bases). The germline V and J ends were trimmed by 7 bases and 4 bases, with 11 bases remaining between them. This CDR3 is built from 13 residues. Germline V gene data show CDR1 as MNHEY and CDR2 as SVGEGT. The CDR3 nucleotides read TGTGCCAGCAAAACCAGGGTGTACAATGAGCAGTTCTTC. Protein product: CASKTRVYNEQFF.

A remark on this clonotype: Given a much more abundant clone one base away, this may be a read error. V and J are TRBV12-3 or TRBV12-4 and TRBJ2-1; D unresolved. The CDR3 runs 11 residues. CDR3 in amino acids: CASCLVNEQFF. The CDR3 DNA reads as TGTGCCAGCTGTTTAGTGAATGAGCAGTTCTTC.

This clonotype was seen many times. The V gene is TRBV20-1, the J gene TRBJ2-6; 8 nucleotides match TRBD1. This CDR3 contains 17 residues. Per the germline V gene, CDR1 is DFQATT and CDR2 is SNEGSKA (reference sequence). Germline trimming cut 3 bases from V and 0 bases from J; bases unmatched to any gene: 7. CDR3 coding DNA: TGCAGTGCTAGGGGGCAGGGGGCGACCTCTGGGGCCAACGTCCTGACTTTC. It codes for CSARGQGATSGANVLTF.

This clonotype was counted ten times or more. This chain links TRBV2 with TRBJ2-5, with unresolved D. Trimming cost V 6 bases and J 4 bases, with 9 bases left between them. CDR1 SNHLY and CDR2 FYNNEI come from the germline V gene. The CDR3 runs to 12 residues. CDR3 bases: TGTGCCAGCAGAGGCCGAGCAGAGACCCAGTACTTC. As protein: CASRGRAETQYF. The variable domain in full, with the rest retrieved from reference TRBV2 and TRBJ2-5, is EPEVTQTPSHQVTQMGQEVILRCVPISNHLYFYWYRQILGQKVEFLVSFYNNEISEKSEIFDDQFSVERPDGSNFTLKIRSTKLEDSAMYFCASRGRAETQYFGPGTRLLVL.

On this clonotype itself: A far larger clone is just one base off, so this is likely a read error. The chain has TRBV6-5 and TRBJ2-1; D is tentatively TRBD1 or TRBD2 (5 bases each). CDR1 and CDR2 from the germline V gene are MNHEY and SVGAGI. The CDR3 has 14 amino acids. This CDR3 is CASSEEDTWNERFF. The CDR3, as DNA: TGTGCCAGCAGTGAGGAGGACACTTGGAATGAGCGGTTCTTC.

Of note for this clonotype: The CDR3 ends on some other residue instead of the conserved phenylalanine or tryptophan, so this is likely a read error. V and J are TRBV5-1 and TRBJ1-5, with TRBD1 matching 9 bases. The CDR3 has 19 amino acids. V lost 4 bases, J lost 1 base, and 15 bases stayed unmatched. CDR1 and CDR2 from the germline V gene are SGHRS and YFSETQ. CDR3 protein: CASSPREGTGNSSNQPQHL. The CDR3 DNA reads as TGCGCCAGCAGCCCGAGGGAAGGGACAGGGAATTCAAGCAATCAGCCCCAGCATCTT.

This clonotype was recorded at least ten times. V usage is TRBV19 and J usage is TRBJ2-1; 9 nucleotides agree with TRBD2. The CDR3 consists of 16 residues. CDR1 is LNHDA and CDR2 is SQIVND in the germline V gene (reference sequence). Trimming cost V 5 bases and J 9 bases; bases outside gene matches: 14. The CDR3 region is CASSVGGGGAGVEQFF. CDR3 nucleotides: TGTGCCAGTAGTGTAGGTGGCGGGGGGGCCGGGGTTGAGCAGTTCTTC.

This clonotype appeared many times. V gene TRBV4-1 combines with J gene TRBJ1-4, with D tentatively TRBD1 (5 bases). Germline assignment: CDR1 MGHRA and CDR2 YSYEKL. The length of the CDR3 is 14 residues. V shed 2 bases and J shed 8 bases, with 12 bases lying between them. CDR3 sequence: CASSQWGFQEKLFF. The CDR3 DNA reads TGCGCCAGCAGCCAATGGGGGTTTCAGGAAAAACTGTTTTTT.

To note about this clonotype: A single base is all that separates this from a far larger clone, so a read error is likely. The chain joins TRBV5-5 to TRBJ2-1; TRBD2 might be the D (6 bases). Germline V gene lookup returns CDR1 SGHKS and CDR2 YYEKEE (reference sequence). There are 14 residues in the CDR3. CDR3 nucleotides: TGTGCCAGCCGCTTATGGGGGAGGCACGATGAGCAGTTCTTC. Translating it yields CASRLWGRHDEQFF.

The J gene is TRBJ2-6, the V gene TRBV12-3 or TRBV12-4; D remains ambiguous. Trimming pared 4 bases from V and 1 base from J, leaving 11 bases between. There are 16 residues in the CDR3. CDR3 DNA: TGTGCCAGCAGTTCCCGAACAGCATCTGGGGCCAACGTCCTGACTTTC. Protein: CASSSRTASGANVLTF.

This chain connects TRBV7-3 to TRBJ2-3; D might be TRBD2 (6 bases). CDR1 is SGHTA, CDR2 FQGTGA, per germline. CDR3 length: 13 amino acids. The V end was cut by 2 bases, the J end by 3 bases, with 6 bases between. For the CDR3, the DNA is TGTGCCAGCAGCTTAGGGACTACAGATACGCAGTATTTT. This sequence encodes CASSLGTTDTQYF.

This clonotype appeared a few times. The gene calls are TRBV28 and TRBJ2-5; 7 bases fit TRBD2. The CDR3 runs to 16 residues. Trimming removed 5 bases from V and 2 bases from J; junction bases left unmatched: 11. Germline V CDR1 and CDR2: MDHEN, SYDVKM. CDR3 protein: CASSGGSVSGQETQYF. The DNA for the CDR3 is TGTGCCAGCAGTGGGGGAAGTGTTAGCGGGCAAGAGACCCAGTACTTC.